This T cell receptor beta chain was recorded in a study of OX40 agonist ivuxolimab in advanced cancers. Study context: Ivuxolimab, which is an agonistic anti-OX40 (CD134) antibody, was administered to the patients. Melanoma, hepatocellular carcinoma, head and neck or renal cell cancer occurred in dose-escalation patients. Broader study findings: CD4+ T cells averaged fewer expanded clones than CD8+ T cells. Clonal expansion among partial responders at 0.1-3.0 mg/kg ranked near the lowest.

Trimming shortened V by 4 bases and J by 3 bases, and 19 bases separated the two germline ends. This CDR3 is 16 amino acids long. Per germline, CDR1 LNHDA and CDR2 SQIVND (reference sequence). The table came from immunoSEQ multiplex PCR; TCRdb's copy has only in-frame clones and leaves some out. The sample carries about 65,000 clones, around 90% recorded once. With regard to this clone: What it binds is not known.

This specimen was CD4+ or CD8+ T cells sorted from blood, taken in a trial of the OX40 agonist ivuxolimab. The V and J genes are TRBV19 and TRBJ2-7; the D is unclear. The TCR comes from an adult with an advanced solid tumor such as melanoma, head and neck, liver or kidney cancer. CDR3 loop: CASSTKPAGSRYEQYF. CDR3 sequence (DNA): TGTGCCAGTAGTACTAAACCGGCAGGTTCCCGCTACGAGCAGTACTTC. Together with reference TRBV19 and TRBJ2-7, the CDR3 gives the full variable domain: DGGITQSPKYLFRKEGQNVTLSCEQNLNHDAMYWYRQDPGQGLRLIYYSQIVNDFQKGDIAEGYSVSREKKESFPLTVTSAQKNPTAFYLCASSTKPAGSRYEQYFGPGTRLTVT.